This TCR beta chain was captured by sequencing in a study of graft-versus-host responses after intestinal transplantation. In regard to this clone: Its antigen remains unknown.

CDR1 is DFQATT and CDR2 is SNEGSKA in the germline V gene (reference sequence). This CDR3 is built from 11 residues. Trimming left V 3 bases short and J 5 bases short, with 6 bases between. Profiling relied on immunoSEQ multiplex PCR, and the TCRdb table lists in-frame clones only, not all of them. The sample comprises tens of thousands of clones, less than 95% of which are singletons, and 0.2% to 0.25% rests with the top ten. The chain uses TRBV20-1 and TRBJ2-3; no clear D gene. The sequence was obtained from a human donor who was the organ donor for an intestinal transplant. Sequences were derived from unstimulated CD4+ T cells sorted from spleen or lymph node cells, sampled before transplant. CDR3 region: CSASQEDTQYF. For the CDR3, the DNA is TGCAGTGCTAGTCAGGAAGATACGCAGTATTTT.